This T cell receptor beta chain emerged from a study of T cell clusters in autoimmune cytopenias. This clonotype shows up as medium-sized by frequency. The CDR3 has 12 residues. Germline V lookup: CDR1 KGHSH, CDR2 LQKENI. One tube held mixed TRB-A and TRB-B primer pools for touch-down PCR. No DNA is given; TCRdb re-called the multiplex PCR reads and lists each CDR3 protein once. The sample spans under 9,500 distinct CDR3 sequences; the ten largest clones claim 4.7%. TRB amplification used roughly 250 ng of peripheral blood genomic DNA. The sample taken for sequencing was peripheral blood. This chain joins TRBV18 and TRBJ2-7. This TCR came from a human donor with an autoimmune cytopenia or autoimmune hepatitis (not recorded which). The CDR3 sequence is CASSPVPYEQYF.